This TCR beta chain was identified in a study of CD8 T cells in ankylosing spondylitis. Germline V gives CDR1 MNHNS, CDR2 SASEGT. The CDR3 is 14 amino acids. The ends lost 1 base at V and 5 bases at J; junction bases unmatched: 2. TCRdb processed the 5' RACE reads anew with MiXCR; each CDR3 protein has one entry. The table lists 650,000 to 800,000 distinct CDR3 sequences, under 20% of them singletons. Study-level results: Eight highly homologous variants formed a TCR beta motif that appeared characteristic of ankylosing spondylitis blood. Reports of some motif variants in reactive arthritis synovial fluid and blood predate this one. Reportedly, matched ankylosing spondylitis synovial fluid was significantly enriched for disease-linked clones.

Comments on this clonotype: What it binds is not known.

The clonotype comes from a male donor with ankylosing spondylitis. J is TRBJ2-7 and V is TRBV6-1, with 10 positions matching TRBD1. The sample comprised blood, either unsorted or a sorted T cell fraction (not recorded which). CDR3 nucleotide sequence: TGTGCCAGCAGTGAAGGACAGGGGGCGGACGAGCAGTACTTC. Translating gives CASSEGQGADEQYF.